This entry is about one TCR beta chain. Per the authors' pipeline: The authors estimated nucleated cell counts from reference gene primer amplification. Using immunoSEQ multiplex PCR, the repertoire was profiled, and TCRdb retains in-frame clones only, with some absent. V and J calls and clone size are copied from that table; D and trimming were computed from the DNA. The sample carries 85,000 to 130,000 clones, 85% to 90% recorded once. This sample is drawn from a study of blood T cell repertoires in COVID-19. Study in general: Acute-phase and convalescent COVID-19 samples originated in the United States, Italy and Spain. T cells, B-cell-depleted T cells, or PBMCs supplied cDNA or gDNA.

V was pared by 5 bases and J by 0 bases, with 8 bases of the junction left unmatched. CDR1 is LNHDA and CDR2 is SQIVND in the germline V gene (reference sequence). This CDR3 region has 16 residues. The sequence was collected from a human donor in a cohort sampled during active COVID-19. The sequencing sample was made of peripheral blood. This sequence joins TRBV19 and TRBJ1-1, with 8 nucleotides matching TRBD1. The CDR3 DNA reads TGTGCCAGTAGTCCCGGACAGGGATATTTGAACACTGAAGCTTTCTTT. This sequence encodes CASSPGQGYLNTEAFF. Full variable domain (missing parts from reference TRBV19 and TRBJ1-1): DGGITQSPKYLFRKEGQNVTLSCEQNLNHDAMYWYRQDPGQGLRLIYYSQIVNDFQKGDIAEGYSVSREKKESFPLTVTSAQKNPTAFYLCASSPGQGYLNTEAFFGQGTRLTVV.